This TCR beta chain derives from a study of spatial heterogeneity in lung cancer. V gave up 4 bases and J gave up 2 bases, with 12 bases separating them. CDR3 length equals 13 residues. Looked up from germline, CDR1 is SQVTM and CDR2 is ANQGSEA. TCRdb reprocessed the 5' RACE reads with MiXCR, giving one entry per CDR3 protein. The table has approximately 52,000 distinct CDR3 sequences, less than 6% seen once. This clonotype came up many times. The time point here: sample taken at primary tumor resection. Source: PBMCs, taken at surgery. The chain carries TRBV29-1 and TRBJ2-7; the D gene is possibly TRBD1 (5 bases). This receptor was obtained from a male donor with early-stage non-small cell lung cancer. CDR3 residues: CSVGALGAYEQYF. As DNA, the CDR3 is TGCAGCGTTGGGGCCTTAGGGGCCTACGAGCAGTACTTC.